The 9 T cell receptor beta chains below were found in one sample sequenced in a study of T cells in Graves' hyperthyroidism and ophthalmopathy. TCR beta CDR3 regions were amplified from RNA transcripts. When the TCR CDR3 underwent first-round RT-PCR, the HTBI primer set was used. TCRdb processed the multiplex PCR reads anew with MiXCR; each CDR3 protein has one entry. This table has hundreds of thousands of distinct CDR3 sequences, roughly 15% appearing once. Sequenced sample: blood. The source of these receptors is a woman in her thirties or forties with Graves' ophthalmopathy.

This clonotype occurred a few times. The V gene is TRBV6-1, the J gene TRBJ2-2, with 7 bases aligning to TRBD1. Trimming at V came to 8 bases and at J to 4 bases, leaving 13 bases not matched to a gene. Germline lookup yields CDR1 MNHNS and CDR2 SASEGT. The CDR3 length is 16 residues. The CDR3 region has the DNA TGTGCCAGCGGTCCTCACAGGGGAAGCGGCACCGGGGAGCTGTTTTTT. Its translation is CASGPHRGSGTGELFF.

About this clonotype itself: This may stem from a read error, because a much larger clone lies one nucleotide away. V is TRBV6-1 and J is TRBJ1-3, with no clear D. The length of the CDR3 is 13 residues. The germline V gene has CDR1 MNHNS and CDR2 SASEGT. The V and J ends lost 4 bases and 9 bases respectively, with 13 bases between them. This CDR3 reads CASSGGTSSTIYF. CDR3 nucleotides: TGTGCCAGCAGTGGGGGTACTTCTAGCACCATATATTTT.

V usage is TRBV18 and J usage is TRBJ2-1, with 8 bases fitting TRBD1. Germline lookup yields CDR1 KGHSH and CDR2 LQKENI. The trim removed 6 bases at V and 9 bases at J, leaving 10 bases unmatched. This CDR3 spans 14 amino acids. The CDR3 bases are TGTGCCAGCTCGTCTCAGGGGGCGCGAGGTGAGCAGTTCTTC. Translating gives CASSSQGARGEQFF.

The J gene is TRBJ1-2, the V gene TRBV12-3 or TRBV12-4, with TRBD1 matching 8 bases. This CDR3 region has 13 residues. The V and J ends lost 5 bases and 6 bases, in that order; junction bases with no gene match: 5. CDR3 loop: CASSRGTGDGYTF. The DNA of the CDR3 is TGTGCCAGCAGTCGAGGGACAGGTGATGGCTACACCTTC.

This chain links TRBV5-6 with TRBJ1-1; unclear D gene. With 0 bases removed from V and 2 bases from J, the gap between germline ends came to 17 bases. Germline CDR1 and CDR2: SGHDT and YYEEEE. The CDR3 spans 17 residues. The CDR3 coding sequence is TGTGCCAGCAGCTTGGTGAGATTTGTAGGTCCTAACACTGAAGCTTTCTTT. As protein: CASSLVRFVGPNTEAFF.

This clonotype came up a few times. The CDR3 nucleotides read TGCGCCAGCAGGAACAGGGGTAAGGGCTCCTACAATGAGCAGTTCTTC. Translation: CASRNRGKGSYNEQFF. The J gene is TRBJ2-1, the V gene TRBV5-1; the match to TRBD1 covers 7 bases. The ends lost 5 bases at V and 0 bases at J; junction bases unmatched: 8. Germline-derived CDR1 and CDR2 are SGHRS and YFSETQ. This CDR3 has 16 amino acids.

This clonotype was detected only a few times. The chain joins TRBV20-1 to TRBJ1-3; 7 bases line up with TRBD1. V was pared by 4 bases and J by 2 bases, with 5 bases of the junction left unmatched. The CDR3 covers 14 residues. Germline CDR1 reads DFQATT; CDR2 reads SNEGSKA (reference sequence). CDR3 in DNA: TGCAGTGCTACAGGGGGTTCTGCTGGAAACACCATATATTTT. This encodes CSATGGSAGNTIYF.

On this clonotype: Without the conserved terminal phenylalanine or tryptophan, this CDR3 likely stems from a read error. This chain uses TRBV27 with TRBJ2-3; 10 positions match TRBD2. The CDR3 extends over 15 amino acids. Germline values: CDR1 MNHEY, CDR2 SMNVEV (reference sequence). The trim removed 4 bases at V and 4 bases at J, leaving 5 bases unmatched. CDR3 in amino acids: CASSSAGGISDTQYS. The CDR3 DNA sequence: TGTGCCAGCAGTTCAGCGGGAGGGATTTCAGATACGCAGTATTCT.

V usage is TRBV6-2 or TRBV6-3 and J usage is TRBJ2-1, with 12 bases lining up with TRBD1. J was trimmed by 9 bases and V by 6 bases; bases with no gene match: 12. This CDR3 has 16 amino acids. Germline assignment: CDR1 MNHEY and CDR2 SVGEGT. For the CDR3, the DNA is TGTGCCAGCAGCCATACGGGGGGACAGGGGGCCGGTGAGCAGTTCTTC. Protein sequence: CASSHTGGQGAGEQFF.